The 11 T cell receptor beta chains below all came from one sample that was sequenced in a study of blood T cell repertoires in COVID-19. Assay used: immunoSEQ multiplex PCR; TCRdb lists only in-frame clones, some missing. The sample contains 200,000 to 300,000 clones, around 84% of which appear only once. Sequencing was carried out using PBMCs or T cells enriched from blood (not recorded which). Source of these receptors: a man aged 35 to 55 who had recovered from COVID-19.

CDR3 residues: CASSLGTGSYNEQFF. The CDR3, as DNA: TGTGCCAGCAGTTTGGGGACAGGGTCTTACAATGAGCAGTTCTTC. This chain uses TRBV28 with TRBJ2-1, with 9 positions matching TRBD1. This CDR3 is 15 amino acids long. CDR1 and CDR2 from the germline V gene are MDHEN and SYDVKM. J was trimmed by 4 bases and V by 3 bases; bases with no gene match: 4.

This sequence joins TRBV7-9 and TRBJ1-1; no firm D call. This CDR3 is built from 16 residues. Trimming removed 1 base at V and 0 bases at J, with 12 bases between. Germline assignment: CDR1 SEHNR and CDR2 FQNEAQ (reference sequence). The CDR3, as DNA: TGTGCCAGCAGCTTAGATGTCGCGGGGATGAACACTGAAGCTTTCTTT. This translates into CASSLDVAGMNTEAFF. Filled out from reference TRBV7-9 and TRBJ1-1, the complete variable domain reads DTGVSQNPRHKITKRGQNVTFRCDPISEHNRLYWYRQTLGQGPEFLTYFQNEAQLEKSRLLSDRFSAERPKGSFSTLEIQRTEQGDSAMYLCASSLDVAGMNTEAFFGQGTRLTVV.

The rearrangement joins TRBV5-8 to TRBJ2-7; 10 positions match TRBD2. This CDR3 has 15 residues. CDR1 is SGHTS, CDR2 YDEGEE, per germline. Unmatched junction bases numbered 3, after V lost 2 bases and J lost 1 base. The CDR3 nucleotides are TGTGCCAGCAGCTTAGCGGGAGGGGGGTCCTACGAGCAGTACTTC. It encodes CASSLAGGGSYEQYF.

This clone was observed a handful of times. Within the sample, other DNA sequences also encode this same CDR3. The CDR3 protein is CASSYSTGGQETQYF. The CDR3 DNA reads as TGTGCCAGCAGTTACTCGACAGGGGGCCAAGAGACCCAGTACTTC. V usage is TRBV6-5 and J usage is TRBJ2-5; 9 bases line up with TRBD1. CDR1 and CDR2 (germline): MNHEY, SVGAGI. With 0 bases clipped from V and 1 base from J, the junction kept 0 bases outside the gene matches. The CDR3 covers 15 residues.

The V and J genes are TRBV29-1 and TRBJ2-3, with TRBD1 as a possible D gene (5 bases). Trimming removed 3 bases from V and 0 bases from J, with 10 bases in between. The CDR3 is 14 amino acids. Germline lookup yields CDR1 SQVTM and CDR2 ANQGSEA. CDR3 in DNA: TGCAGCGTTGAGGGGCTTTCTAGCACAGATACGCAGTATTTT. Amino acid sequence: CSVEGLSSTDTQYF.

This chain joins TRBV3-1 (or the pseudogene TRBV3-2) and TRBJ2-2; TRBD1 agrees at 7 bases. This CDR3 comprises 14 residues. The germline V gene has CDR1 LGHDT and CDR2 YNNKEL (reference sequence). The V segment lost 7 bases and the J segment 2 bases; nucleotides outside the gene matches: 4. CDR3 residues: CASTGTDNTGELFF. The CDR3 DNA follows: TGTGCCAGCACTGGGACAGATAACACCGGGGAGCTGTTTTTT.

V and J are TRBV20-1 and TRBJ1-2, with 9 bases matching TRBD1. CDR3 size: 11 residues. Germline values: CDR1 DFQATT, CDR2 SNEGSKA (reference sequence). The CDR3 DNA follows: TGCAGGGGACAGGGAGTCTATGGCTACACCTTC. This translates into CRGQGVYGYTF.

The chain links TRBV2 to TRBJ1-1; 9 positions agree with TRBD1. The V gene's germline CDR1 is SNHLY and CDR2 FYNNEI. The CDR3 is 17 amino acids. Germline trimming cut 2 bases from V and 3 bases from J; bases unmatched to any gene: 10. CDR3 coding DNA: TGTGCCAGCAGTGAAACACAGGGGGCGCGTAGAGACACTGAAGCTTTCTTT. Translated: CASSETQGARRDTEAFF.

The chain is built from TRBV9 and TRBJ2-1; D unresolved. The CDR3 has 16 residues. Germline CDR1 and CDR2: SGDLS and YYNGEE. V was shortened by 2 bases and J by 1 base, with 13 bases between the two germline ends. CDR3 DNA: TGTGCCAGCAGCGTTGGCTCTAGTCGGTCCTACAATGAGCAGTTCTTC. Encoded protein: CASSVGSSRSYNEQFF.

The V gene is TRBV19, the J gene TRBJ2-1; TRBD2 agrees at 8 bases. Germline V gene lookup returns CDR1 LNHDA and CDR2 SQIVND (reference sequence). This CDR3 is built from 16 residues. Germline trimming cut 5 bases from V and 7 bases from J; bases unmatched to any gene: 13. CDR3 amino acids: CASSHGAREGKNEQFF. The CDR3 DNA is TGTGCCAGTAGTCACGGGGCCCGGGAGGGGAAAAATGAGCAGTTCTTC. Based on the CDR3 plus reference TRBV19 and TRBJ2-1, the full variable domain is DGGITQSPKYLFRKEGQNVTLSCEQNLNHDAMYWYRQDPGQGLRLIYYSQIVNDFQKGDIAEGYSVSREKKESFPLTVTSAQKNPTAFYLCASSHGAREGKNEQFFGPGTRLTVL.

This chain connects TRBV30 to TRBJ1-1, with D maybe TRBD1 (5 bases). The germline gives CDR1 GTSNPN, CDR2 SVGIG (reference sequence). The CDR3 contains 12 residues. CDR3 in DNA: TGTGCTGTAAGGGGATGGAACACTGAAGCTTTCTTT. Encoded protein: CAVRGWNTEAFF.